Listed below are T cell receptor beta chains from one sample, sequenced in a study of cytomegalovirus exposure and HLA in healthy donors. The repertoire was sequenced with immunoSEQ multiplex PCR; TCRdb's copy has only in-frame clones and lacks some. This table holds approximately 220,000 clones, approximately 88% found once. Input material: PBMCs. The receptors shown here come from a woman in her thirties in good health and CMV-seropositive. CDR3s include the opening cysteine and the closing phenylalanine or tryptophan. The order of the fields is V gene, clone size, J gene, D gene, CDR3 DNA, CDR3 protein. A D gene is named only where the DNA matches it firmly. Size is stated for part of the rows, as once, few or many counts, or as a class when the clone is expanded.

>TRBV29-1|NA|TRBJ1-1|TRBD1
TGCAGCGCTGGTCGTCAGGGGGACATCCGGGGCACTGAAGCTTTCTTT
CSAGRQGDIRGTEAFF
>TRBV30|NA|TRBJ1-1|NA
TGTGCCTGGAGACAGGGAGCTTTCTTT
CAWRQGAFF
>TRBV9|NA|TRBJ2-1|NA
TGTGCCAGCAGCGCAGGGGCGGGGTACAATGAGCAGTTCTTC
CASSAGAGYNEQFF
>TRBV12-5|NA|TRBJ2-7|TRBD1
TGTGCTAGTGGTTTGGTAACGACAGGGAAGTCATACGAGCAGTACTTC
CASGLVTTGKSYEQYF
>TRBV13|NA|TRBJ2-7|TRBD2
TGTGCCAGCAATGTGGGAGGGGAGCACGAGCAGTACTTC
CASNVGGEHEQYF
>TRBV11-3|NA|TRBJ2-7|NA
TGTGCCAGCAGCTTAGGCGAGGGCAGCTACGAGCAGTACTTC
CASSLGEGSYEQYF
>TRBV5-1|NA|TRBJ2-7|TRBD2
TGCGCCAGCAGCTTGGGATTAGCGGGATTCGGCGAGCAGTACTTC
CASSLGLAGFGEQYF
>TRBV15|NA|TRBJ2-7|NA
TGTGCCACCAGCAGAGATCAGGCTAGCTCCTACGAGCAGTACTTC
CATSRDQASSYEQYF
>TRBV30|NA|TRBJ1-1|NA
TGTGCCTGGAGCCGGATGAACACTGAAGCTTTCTTT
CAWSRMNTEAFF
>TRBV4-2|NA|TRBJ2-3|NA
TGTGCCAGCAGCCAAGACGGCGCGGCTAGCAGCTCAGATACGCAGTATTTT
CASSQDGAASSSDTQYF
>TRBV7-2|NA|TRBJ2-1|NA
TGTGCCAGCAGCCGAAGGGCTTCAAATTTTGAGCAGTTCTTC
CASSRRASNFEQFF
>TRBV7-9|NA|TRBJ2-1|TRBD2
TGTGCCAGCAGCTTCCGGACTAGCGGGAACAATGAGCAGTTCTTC
CASSFRTSGNNEQFF
>TRBV29-1|NA|TRBJ1-2|NA
TGCAGCGTCCCGGACAGATCCTATGGCTACACCTTC
CSVPDRSYGYTF
>TRBV18|NA|TRBJ2-1|NA
TGTGCCAGCTCGGGAATACAGGATTTGAGCGGGAATGAGCAGTTCTTC
CASSGIQDLSGNEQFF
>TRBV29-1|NA|TRBJ1-4|TRBD1
TGCAGCGTCCGAGTGGGGGGACAGGGTGGTGAAAAACTGTTTTTT
CSVRVGGQGGEKLFF
>TRBV2|NA|TRBJ2-3|TRBD2
TGTGCCAGCAGTGACGGACTAGCGGGACGGGCAGATACGCAGTATTTT
CASSDGLAGRADTQYF
>TRBV27|NA|TRBJ2-1|NA
TGTGCCAGCAGTTTAGCGGGTTGGGATGAGCAGTTCTTC
CASSLAGWDEQFF
>TRBV30|NA|TRBJ1-1|NA
TGTGCCTGGAGTGTAGCCGGGCAGAGGAACACTGAAGCTTTCTTT
CAWSVAGQRNTEAFF
>TRBV28|few|TRBJ1-5|NA
TGTGCCAGCAGTTCAATTTATGTGAATCAGCCCCAGCATTTT
CASSSIYVNQPQHF
>TRBV7-8|NA|TRBJ2-7|TRBD2
TGTGCCAGCAGCTTAGTAATCTCGGGGGGAGAGCAGTACTTC
CASSLVISGGEQYF
>TRBV29-1|NA|TRBJ2-7|NA
TGCAGCGTTGAAGGCGTTTCCGGGGGAGGTTACGAGCAGTACTTC
CSVEGVSGGGYEQYF
>TRBV7-2|NA|TRBJ1-5|NA
TGTGCCAGCAGCTTGGAGTCAGGGTACAATCAGCCCCAGCATTTT
CASSLESGYNQPQHF